One sample yielded the 5 T cell receptor beta chains listed below, sequenced in a study of cytomegalovirus exposure and HLA in healthy donors. Primers: 60 Vbeta forward and 13 Jbeta reverse. TCRdb's table, derived via immunoSEQ multiplex PCR, lists solely in-frame clones and lacks some. The sample contains more than 75,000 clones, roughly 74% of which appear only once. The source material was PBMCs. Receptors originate from a woman between 45 and 60 years old in good health and CMV-seropositive.

This clone was seen ten or more times. CDR3 amino acids: CASSSPRGREKLFF. The CDR3 coding sequence is TGTGCCAGCAGCTCCCCCAGGGGGCGAGAAAAACTGTTTTTT. V usage is TRBV7-9 and J usage is TRBJ1-4, with 8 bases aligning to TRBD1. The CDR3 spans 14 residues. Losses at the gene ends were 4 bases for V and 8 bases for J; bases not matched to a gene: 6. Germline V gives CDR1 SEHNR, CDR2 FQNEAQ (reference sequence). The full variable domain, with the rest looked up from reference TRBV7-9 and TRBJ1-4, is DTGVSQNPRHKITKRGQNVTFRCDPISEHNRLYWYRQTLGQGPEFLTYFQNEAQLEKSRLLSDRFSAERPKGSFSTLEIQRTEQGDSAMYLCASSSPRGREKLFFGSGTQLSVL.

V is TRBV5-1 and J is TRBJ2-5, with D perhaps TRBD1 (5 bases). The CDR3 is made up of 13 amino acids. V was cut by 5 bases and J by 2 bases, with 10 bases left in between. Germline loops: CDR1 SGHRS, CDR2 YFSETQ. CDR3 region: CASRSNRQETQYF. The CDR3 DNA reads TGCGCCAGCAGGTCGAACAGGCAAGAGACCCAGTACTTC. The variable domain in full, completed from reference TRBV5-1 and TRBJ2-5, reads KAGVTQTPRYLIKTRGQQVTLSCSPISGHRSVSWYQQTPGQGLQFLFEYFSETQRNKGNFPGRFSGRQFSNSRSEMNVSTLELGDSALYLCASRSNRQETQYFGPGTRLLVL.

This clone has only a few counts. The chain joins TRBV4-1 to TRBJ2-6; D unclear. Germline assignment: CDR1 MGHRA and CDR2 YSYEKL. The CDR3 consists of 15 residues. Trimming removed 1 base from V and 0 bases from J, with 4 bases in between. DNA for the CDR3: TGCGCCAGCAGCCAAGTCGTCTCTGGGGCCAACGTCCTGACTTTC. Amino acids: CASSQVVSGANVLTF.

In this sample, this clone turned up once. The chain couples TRBV2 to TRBJ2-5; D is undetermined. The germline V gene encodes CDR1 SNHLY and CDR2 FYNNEI. The germline V and J ends were trimmed by 3 bases and 0 bases, with 2 bases remaining between them. The length of the CDR3 is 12 residues. CDR3 amino acids: CASSDNQETQYF. As DNA, the CDR3 is TGTGCCAGCAGTGACAACCAAGAGACCCAGTACTTC.

This clone has just one count. The chain has TRBV18 and TRBJ2-5; 10 bases line up with TRBD1. This CDR3 is 15 amino acids long. Germline CDR1 reads KGHSH; CDR2 reads LQKENI. The ends lost 3 bases at V and 0 bases at J; junction bases unmatched: 1. This CDR3 is CASSPGQGYQETQYF. The CDR3 DNA follows: TGTGCCAGCTCACCGGGACAGGGGTACCAAGAGACCCAGTACTTC.